One and the same sample provided the 32 T cell receptor beta chains below, sequenced in a study of blood T cell repertoires in COVID-19 (TCRdb year 2020). The library was generated by the immunoSEQ multiplex PCR assay. This is the immuneACCESS table as TCRdb keeps it, with only in-frame sequences that have V and J called. A part of the clones is gone; compared with another copy, unresolved V genes explain less than half, and the rest is unexplained. Here the sample has under 250,000 clones; under 90% occur a single time. More than 4.5% of the sample is taken by the ten largest. Sample: peripheral blood. All receptors derive from a woman aged 55-69 years who had recovered from COVID-19.

This clone was counted a few times. This rearrangement joins TRBV5-6 to TRBJ1-1; D is unclear. This CDR3 spans 14 amino acids. The V end lost 0 bases, the J end lost 1 base, and 7 bases lay between the germline ends. The germline CDR1 and CDR2 sequences are SGHDT and YYEEEE. The CDR3 loop reads CASSLGRRNTEAFF. In DNA form, the CDR3 reads TGTGCCAGCAGCTTGGGACGGAGGAACACTGAAGCTTTCTTT.

The chain joins TRBV3-1 (or the pseudogene TRBV3-2) to TRBJ1-5; maybe TRBD1 (6 bases). There are 15 residues in the CDR3. Germline loops: CDR1 LGHDT, CDR2 YNNKEL (reference sequence). V was cut by 1 base and J by 3 bases, with 10 bases left in between. CDR3 residues: CASSQGGGTNQPQHF. CDR3 nucleotides: TGTGCCAGCAGCCAAGGGGGGGGCACCAATCAGCCCCAGCATTTT.

V and J are TRBV28 and TRBJ1-5; no reliable D call. From germline, CDR1 is MDHEN and CDR2 SYDVKM. The V end lost 2 bases, the J end lost 3 bases, and 8 bases lay between the germline ends. This CDR3 spans 14 amino acids. Written as DNA, the CDR3 is TGTGCCAGCAGTTTAAGACGGGTCAATCAGCCCCAGCATTTT. Residues: CASSLRRVNQPQHF.

The chain links TRBV21-1 to TRBJ1-5; TRBD1 is taken as the D call from the table, unchecked against the DNA. TRBV21-1 is tagged as a pseudogene. The CDR3 runs to 18 residues. CDR3 in amino acids: CASSKTGGGSYSNQPQHF. CDR3 in DNA: TGTGCCAGCAGCAAAACAGGGGGGGGGTCCTATAGCAATCAGCCCCAGCATTTT.

On this clone: Other DNA sequences of this sample code for an identical CDR3. The chain uses TRBV9 and TRBJ2-3, with D possibly being TRBD1 (5 bases). The CDR3 consists of 13 residues. Germline V gives CDR1 SGDLS, CDR2 YYNGEE. V was pared by 3 bases and J by 5 bases, with 10 bases between. In DNA form, the CDR3 reads TGTGCCAGCAGCGCCTCCGGACAAGATACGCAGTATTTT. Amino acids: CASSASGQDTQYF.

This clone has a single count. The chain employs TRBV5-1 and TRBJ2-1; 7 nucleotides line up with TRBD1. The CDR3 is 16 amino acids. After removal of 3 bases from V and 5 bases from J, the junction contained 11 bases not matched to a gene. Germline-derived CDR1 and CDR2 are SGHRS and YFSETQ. The CDR3: CASSSSTGTADNEQFF. In nucleotides, the CDR3 is TGCGCCAGCAGCTCCTCGACCGGGACAGCGGACAATGAGCAGTTCTTC.

This clone was seen a few times. This chain joins TRBV24-1 and TRBJ2-2, with 16 bases identical to TRBD2. This CDR3 is built from 18 residues. Germline CDR1 KGHDR, CDR2 SFDVKD. With V trimmed by 3 bases and J by 6 bases, 6 bases remained unmatched. The CDR3 here is CATSDAGLAGGPSGELFF. The CDR3 nucleotides read TGTGCCACCAGTGATGCGGGACTAGCGGGGGGGCCTTCCGGGGAGCTGTTTTTT.

This sequence joins TRBV2 and TRBJ1-1, with 7 bases that match TRBD1. The germline V gene has CDR1 SNHLY and CDR2 FYNNEI. The V segment lost 6 bases and the J segment 5 bases; nucleotides outside the gene matches: 6. This CDR3 has 13 residues. Here the CDR3 DNA reads TGTGCCAGCAGCCGGGACAGCCGGACTGAAGCTTTCTTT. Encoded protein: CASSRDSRTEAFF.

The J gene is TRBJ1-3, the V gene TRBV30; D not resolved. Trimming left V 8 bases short and J 0 bases short, with 14 bases between. Germline assignment: CDR1 GTSNPN and CDR2 SVGIG (reference sequence). This CDR3 region has 14 residues. For the CDR3, the DNA is TGTGCCCTAGGGCCGGGGAGCTCTGGAAACACCATATATTTT. It specifies CALGPGSSGNTIYF. The variable domain in full, with the rest retrieved from reference TRBV30 and TRBJ1-3, is SQTIHQWPATLVQPVGSPLSLECTVEGTSNPNLYWYRQAAGRGLQLLFYSVGIGQISSEVPQNLSASRPQDRQFILSSKKLLLSDSGFYLCALGPGSSGNTIYFGEGSWLTVV.

J is TRBJ2-3 and V is TRBV14, with D unclear. Trimming cost V 4 bases and J 8 bases, with 10 bases left between them. This CDR3 spans 12 amino acids. CDR1 and CDR2 from the germline V gene are SGHDN and FVKESK. CDR3 DNA: TGTGCCAGCAGCCCCGCGTCGGGTACGCAGTATTTT. Its translation is CASSPASGTQYF.

This clone was seen only once. V is TRBV7-9 and J is TRBJ1-2; 8 positions match TRBD1. CDR1 SEHNR and CDR2 FQNEAQ come from the germline V gene (reference sequence). This CDR3 has 15 residues. J was trimmed by 8 bases and V by 4 bases; bases with no gene match: 12. The CDR3 sequence is CASSSFETGASGYTF. CDR3 DNA sequence: TGTGCCAGCAGCTCCTTTGAGACAGGGGCGTCAGGCTACACCTTC.

The gene calls are TRBV13 and TRBJ2-3; 11 positions match TRBD2. The length of the CDR3 is 14 residues. V shed 6 bases and J 2 bases; nucleotides not matched to a gene: 1. CDR1 and CDR2 (germline): PRHDT, FYEKMQ (reference sequence). The CDR3 nucleotides are TGTGCCAGCAGACTAGCGGGGGTCACAGATACGCAGTATTTT. Translating gives CASRLAGVTDTQYF.

This sequence joins TRBV5-1 and TRBJ2-3; 10 positions agree with TRBD2. With V trimmed by 3 bases and J by 3 bases, 4 bases remained unmatched. The CDR3 runs 15 residues. CDR1 is SGHRS and CDR2 is YFSETQ in the germline V gene. DNA for the CDR3: TGCGCCAGCAGCTCAGAGCGGGGGGGGACAGATACGCAGTATTTT. It encodes CASSSERGGTDTQYF.

The genes are TRBV24-1 and TRBJ2-1; 10 bases are a match to TRBD2. In germline, CDR1 is KGHDR, CDR2 SFDVKD. Trimming took 3 bases from V and 6 from J; bases not matched to a gene: 4. The CDR3 is 15 amino acids. CDR3 protein: CATSDGPSGGNEQFF. CDR3 nucleotides: TGTGCCACCAGTGATGGGCCTAGCGGGGGCAATGAGCAGTTCTTC.

The rearrangement uses TRBV2 and TRBJ1-6; D not resolved. V was trimmed by 4 bases and J by 0 bases, leaving 7 bases between them. Germline V gene sequence: CDR1 SNHLY, CDR2 FYNNEI. CDR3 length: 15 amino acids. CDR3 amino acids: CASSGYSSYNSPLHF. For the CDR3, the DNA is TGTGCCAGCAGTGGATATAGCTCCTATAATTCACCCCTCCACTTT.

Points on this clone: The sample contains more than one DNA sequence encoding this CDR3. The V call is TRBV12-5, the J call TRBJ1-2, with D tentatively TRBD1 (6 bases). The V end lost 0 bases, the J end lost 7 bases, and 9 bases lay between the germline ends. Germline V CDR1 and CDR2: LGHNT, FRNRAP. The CDR3 runs to 13 residues. The CDR3 DNA sequence: TGTGCTAGTGGTTTGGTACGAGGGGGTGGCTACACCTTC. This translates into CASGLVRGGGYTF.

The V and J genes are TRBV5-1 and TRBJ2-3, with 7 bases aligning to TRBD1. Germline-derived CDR1 and CDR2 are SGHRS and YFSETQ. The CDR3 loop spans 14 amino acids. Germline trimming cut 2 bases from V and 4 bases from J; bases unmatched to any gene: 4. CDR3 sequence reads: CASSFDRDPDTQYF. The CDR3 DNA reads TGCGCCAGCAGCTTCGACAGGGACCCAGATACGCAGTATTTT. Combining the CDR3 with reference TRBV5-1 and TRBJ2-3 gives the whole variable domain KAGVTQTPRYLIKTRGQQVTLSCSPISGHRSVSWYQQTPGQGLQFLFEYFSETQRNKGNFPGRFSGRQFSNSRSEMNVSTLELGDSALYLCASSFDRDPDTQYFGPGTRLTVL.

The chain uses TRBV30 and TRBJ1-2; 12 positions match TRBD1. The germline V gene has CDR1 GTSNPN and CDR2 SVGIG (reference sequence). CDR3 length: 11 amino acids. V was pared by 5 bases and J by 8 bases, with 0 bases of the junction left unmatched. DNA for the CDR3: TGTGCCTGGGGGACAGGGGGCGGCTACACCTTC. Its translation is CAWGTGGGYTF.

The genes are TRBV5-1 and TRBJ2-1; 11 bases align to TRBD2. Germline V gene data show CDR1 as SGHRS and CDR2 as YFSETQ. CDR3 length: 15 residues. Unmatched junction bases numbered 3, after V lost 3 bases and J lost 4 bases. The CDR3 protein is CASSSLAGGYNEQFF. CDR3 bases: TGCGCCAGCAGCTCTCTAGCGGGGGGTTACAATGAGCAGTTCTTC. Combining the CDR3 with reference TRBV5-1 and TRBJ2-1 gives the whole variable domain KAGVTQTPRYLIKTRGQQVTLSCSPISGHRSVSWYQQTPGQGLQFLFEYFSETQRNKGNFPGRFSGRQFSNSRSEMNVSTLELGDSALYLCASSSLAGGYNEQFFGPGTRLTVL.

CDR3 bases: TGTGCTAGTGGTTCCAGACAGGGGCCCATGAACACTGAAGCTTTCTTT. Amino acid sequence: CASGSRQGPMNTEAFF. The rearrangement uses TRBV12-5 and TRBJ1-1; 8 nucleotides align to TRBD1. Germline lookup yields CDR1 LGHNT and CDR2 FRNRAP. The J segment lost 0 bases and the V segment lost 4 bases, leaving 7 bases of the junction unmatched. This CDR3 has 16 residues.

The chain combines TRBV13 with TRBJ2-5, with 11 bases matching TRBD2. This CDR3 has 13 amino acids. Per germline, CDR1 PRHDT and CDR2 FYEKMQ (reference sequence). V shed 4 bases and J 9 bases; nucleotides not matched to a gene: 4. CDR3 bases: TGTGCCAGCAGCTCTAGCGGGGGGCGGGCCCAGTACTTC. This sequence encodes CASSSSGGRAQYF.

The chain has TRBV23-1 and TRBJ2-2; D is undetermined. TRBV23-1 is an ORF, with its function uncertain. CDR3 size: 13 residues. Trimming removed 4 bases from V and 7 bases from J, with 10 bases in between. The CDR3 here is CASSRVRSGELFF. CDR3 in DNA: TGCGCCAGCAGTCGGGTCCGGAGCGGGGAGCTGTTTTTT.

This clone was picked up one time. The chain joins TRBV5-6 to TRBJ2-7; D might be TRBD1 (6 bases). The V and J ends lost 3 bases and 5 bases respectively, with 18 bases between them. The CDR3 spans 15 residues. Germline CDR1 reads SGHDT; CDR2 reads YYEEEE. The CDR3 is CASSYRPGHFNEQYF. The CDR3 DNA reads as TGTGCCAGCAGCTACCGGCCGGGACACTTTAACGAGCAGTACTTC.

V usage is TRBV20-1 and J usage is TRBJ2-7; 8 bases align to TRBD1. The CDR3 runs to 15 residues. CDR1 is DFQATT and CDR2 is SNEGSKA in the germline V gene (reference sequence). The V gene end was trimmed by 3 bases and the J gene end by 6 bases; junction bases not matched to a gene: 13. DNA for the CDR3: TGCAGTGCTAGTGTGGTGGGGAGCAGGGGGCGCGAGCAGTACTTC. It codes for CSASVVGSRGREQYF.

The rearrangement links TRBV5-5 to TRBJ1-6; TRBD1 matches at 9 bases. CDR1 is SGHKS and CDR2 is YYEKEE in the germline V gene (reference sequence). The CDR3 covers 16 residues. The V segment lost 3 bases and the J segment 7 bases; nucleotides outside the gene matches: 8. The CDR3 nucleotides read TGTGCCAGCAGCTCCCCCGGGACAGGGTCCAATTCACCCCTCCACTTT. This sequence encodes CASSSPGTGSNSPLHF.

The rearrangement uses TRBV19 and TRBJ1-2, with D hard to call. CDR1 is LNHDA and CDR2 is SQIVND in the germline V gene (reference sequence). The CDR3 has 15 amino acids. V lost 0 bases and J 7 bases, leaving 15 bases between the germline ends. CDR3 residues: CASSIDMPGSGGYTF. The CDR3 coding sequence is TGTGCCAGTAGTATAGATATGCCGGGAAGCGGTGGCTACACCTTC.

In DNA form, the CDR3 reads TGTGCCAGCAGCTTAGAAAGGGACAGATACTACAATGAGCAGTTCTTC. This encodes CASSLERDRYYNEQFF. This rearrangement joins TRBV7-9 to TRBJ2-1; 7 positions match TRBD1. CDR1 SEHNR and CDR2 FQNEAQ come from the germline V gene (reference sequence). V lost 1 base and J lost 3; bases outside the gene matches: 6. This CDR3 has 16 amino acids.

The V and J genes are TRBV18 and TRBJ2-3, with TRBD2 matching over 8 bases. The V segment lost 3 bases and the J segment 2 bases; nucleotides outside the gene matches: 7. Per germline, CDR1 KGHSH and CDR2 LQKENI. The CDR3 is 16 amino acids. The CDR3 DNA sequence: TGTGCCAGCTCACCGGGATCGGGGGGGATCACAGATACGCAGTATTTT. Translating gives CASSPGSGGITDTQYF.

A few counts support this clone. This chain joins TRBV19 and TRBJ1-2; 11 positions agree with TRBD1. The V gene's germline CDR1 is LNHDA and CDR2 SQIVND (reference sequence). With 10 bases clipped from V and 5 bases from J, the junction kept 15 bases outside the gene matches. This CDR3 contains 16 residues. The CDR3: CATYQSGTGGRYGYTF. The DNA of the CDR3 is TGTGCCACATATCAATCGGGGACAGGGGGTCGGTATGGCTACACCTTC.

The rearrangement uses TRBV6-6 and TRBJ1-3; unclear D gene. The CDR3 length is 14 residues. Trimming left V 8 bases short and J 8 bases short, with 19 bases between. CDR1 is MNHNY and CDR2 is SVGAGI in the germline V gene (reference sequence). CDR3 amino acids: CASRNTNRGDTIYF. The CDR3 nucleotides read TGTGCCAGCCGAAACACAAATCGCGGGGACACCATATATTTT.

The chain is built from TRBV19 and TRBJ2-5; no definite D call. CDR3 length equals 13 residues. CDR1 and CDR2 (germline): LNHDA, SQIVND (reference sequence). V dropped 6 bases and J dropped 2 bases, with 10 bases sitting between them. The CDR3 sequence: CASRGNLQETQYF. CDR3 DNA sequence: TGTGCCAGTAGGGGCAACCTTCAAGAGACCCAGTACTTC.

The V gene is TRBV6-2 or TRBV6-3, the J gene TRBJ1-2; weak D call: TRBD1 (6 bases). The CDR3 covers 13 residues. The V gene lost 2 bases and the J gene lost 5 bases, with 9 bases spanning the gap. CDR1 and CDR2 from the germline V gene are MNHEY and SVGEGT. The DNA of the CDR3 is TGTGCCAGCAGTTACGGGGGCGGGTATGGCTACACCTTC. This encodes CASSYGGGYGYTF.